This T cell receptor beta chain was observed in a study of blood T cell repertoires in COVID-19. At the level of the study: From the United States, Italy and Spain came samples of acute and convalescent COVID-19.

Sequencing used immunoSEQ multiplex PCR; TCRdb keeps in-frame clones, though not all of them. The profile covers around 130,000 clones, with less than 90% appearing a single time and around 2.3% taken by the ten largest. V lost 5 bases to trimming and J lost 9 bases, with 14 bases between them. This CDR3 has 14 residues. Germline V gives CDR1 MNHEY, CDR2 SVGAGI. The V and J genes are TRBV6-5 and TRBJ1-6; D perhaps matches TRBD1 (6 bases). Sequencing used peripheral blood. This receptor was identified in a human donor with COVID-19, enrolled during active disease. The donor label of this sample is uncertain. The CDR3 DNA sequence: TGTGCCAGCAGTCGGGACACCCTTGGTTCACCCCTCCACTTT. Translated, it gives CASSRDTLGSPLHF.